A single sample gave rise to the 29 T cell receptor beta chains below, sequenced in a study of blood T cells in healthy people across ages. Through a sample-barcoded 5' primer and a J-beta primer mix, a second PCR was run for about 6 to 11 cycles. TCRdb analysed the 5' RACE reads with MiXCR anew, one entry per CDR3 protein. Of about 730,000 distinct CDR3 sequences listed, roughly 43% are singletons. The sample taken for sequencing was blood. These receptors all come from an older woman in good health.

The chain carries TRBV6-2 or TRBV6-3 and TRBJ2-5; D uncertain. The J call is in doubt because the DNA end fits TRBJ2-7 better. The germline V gene encodes CDR1 MNHEY and CDR2 SVGEGT. The CDR3 length is 15 residues. CDR3 nucleotides: TGTGCCAGCAGTTACTCGGACGGAAGGACGAACGAGCAGTACTTC. Translating it yields CASSYSDGRTNEQYF.

This clonotype has only a few counts. This chain joins TRBV10-3 and TRBJ1-5; D uncertain. Per the germline V gene, CDR1 is ENHRY and CDR2 is SYGVKD. V was shortened by 3 bases and J by 4 bases, with 10 bases between the two germline ends. The CDR3 spans 14 residues. CDR3 region: CAISEWGENQPQHF. CDR3 coding DNA: TGTGCCATCAGTGAATGGGGAGAAAATCAGCCCCAGCATTTT.

The chain recombines TRBV20-1 with TRBJ1-5; the D gene is possibly TRBD1 (5 bases). The CDR3 consists of 16 residues. Germline V CDR1 and CDR2: DFQATT, SNEGSKA (reference sequence). Trimming stripped 4 bases from V and 1 base from J, with 17 bases between. The CDR3 DNA is TGCAGTGCTAAGAAAAGGATCGGGACCAGCAATCAGCCCCAGCATTTT. Encoded protein: CSAKKRIGTSNQPQHF.

This clonotype was observed at least ten times. This chain links TRBV5-1 with TRBJ2-7, with a possible D match to TRBD1 (7 bases). The end of the DNA aligns better with TRBJ2-5, so the J call may be wrong. Germline CDR1 and CDR2: SGHRS and YFSETQ. The CDR3 has 14 amino acids. In DNA form, the CDR3 reads TGCGCCAGCAGCTTGGTTGGAGGGGGCGAGACCCAGTACTTC. Translating it yields CASSLVGGGETQYF.

This sequence joins TRBV7-2 and TRBJ1-2; possibly TRBD1 for D (6 bases). Germline V gene data show CDR1 as SGHTA and CDR2 as FQGNSA. Trimming pared 5 bases from V and 8 bases from J, leaving 15 bases between. The CDR3 totals 13 residues. For the CDR3, the DNA is TGTGCCAGCAGCCCCTCAGGGGAGATCGGCTACACCTTC. Translation: CASSPSGEIGYTF.

This clonotype was observed a handful of times. The chain joins TRBV28 to TRBJ1-2, with TRBD1 identical over 8 bases. The CDR3 is 16 amino acids. J was trimmed by 6 bases and V by 4 bases; bases with no gene match: 13. Germline CDR1 is MDHEN and CDR2 is SYDVKM. CDR3 DNA: TGTGCCAGCAGTTCCCTAGGACAGGGTTGGAAGGATGGCTACACCTTC. It yields the protein CASSSLGQGWKDGYTF.

The chain uses TRBV28 and TRBJ1-6; a possible D gene is TRBD1 (5 bases). The CDR3 consists of 16 residues. The V gene's germline CDR1 is MDHEN and CDR2 SYDVKM. With 4 bases removed from V and 0 bases from J, the gap between germline ends came to 10 bases. The CDR3 DNA sequence: TGTGCCAGCAGTTATGGGGGGAGCTCCTATAATTCACCCCTCCACTTT. Its translation is CASSYGGSSYNSPLHF.

To note about this clonotype: A much larger clone differs from this one at a single base, so this may be a read error. CDR3 DNA: TGTGCCAGCAGCCCTGGGTTTGGGAGCACAGATACGCGGTATTTT. Translating it yields CASSPGFGSTDTRYF. The chain uses TRBV7-2 and TRBJ2-3, with D perhaps TRBD2 (5 bases). The CDR3 totals 15 residues. Germline V gene lookup returns CDR1 SGHTA and CDR2 FQGNSA.

The J gene is TRBJ1-5, the V gene TRBV20-1; the D gene is possibly TRBD1 (6 bases). The CDR3 is made up of 16 amino acids. The germline V gene has CDR1 DFQATT and CDR2 SNEGSKA (reference sequence). The V end was cut by 0 bases, the J end by 0 bases, with 12 bases between. The CDR3 spells CSARDIQGFSNQPQHF. The CDR3 coding sequence is TGCAGTGCTAGAGATATACAGGGATTTAGCAATCAGCCCCAGCATTTT.

J is TRBJ2-2 and V is TRBV10-3; TRBD2 aligns across 16 bases. Germline V gives CDR1 ENHRY, CDR2 SYGVKD. The CDR3 is 18 amino acids. V dropped 6 bases and J dropped 6; count of bases not matched to a gene: 10. CDR3 nucleotide sequence: TGTGCCATCAGATCCGGGACTAGCGGGAGGGGAGGTGCCGGGGAGCTGTTTTTT. Amino acid sequence: CAIRSGTSGRGGAGELFF.

A few counts support this clonotype. This chain connects TRBV15 to TRBJ2-5; a weak D match, TRBD2 (7 bases). CDR3 size: 20 residues. Germline V gene sequence: CDR1 LNHNV, CDR2 YYDKDF (reference sequence). Trimming removed 5 bases at V and 4 bases at J, with 32 bases between. The CDR3 DNA reads as TGTGCCACCAGCTCTACCACCAATTATGCGGGGGCGCTATCCAGAGAGACCCAGTACTTC. Its protein is CATSSTTNYAGALSRETQYF. Drawing the rest from reference TRBV15 and TRBJ2-5, the complete variable domain is DAMVIQNPRYQVTQFGKPVTLSCSQTLNHNVMYWYQQKSSQAPKLLFHYYDKDFNNEADTPDNFQSRRPNTSFCFLDIRSPGLGDTAMYLCATSSTTNYAGALSRETQYFGPGTRLLVL.

The V gene is TRBV7-2, the J gene TRBJ2-1; 10 positions agree with TRBD1. The junction had 4 bases not matched to a gene; V was cut back by 6 bases and J by 5 bases. The CDR3 extends over 14 amino acids. Germline V lookup: CDR1 SGHTA, CDR2 FQGNSA. In DNA form, the CDR3 reads TGTGCCAGCAGTACGACAGGGGGCCACAATGAGCAGTTCTTC. Its protein is CASSTTGGHNEQFF.

This chain connects TRBV28 to TRBJ2-1; D unclear. CDR1 and CDR2 from the germline V gene are MDHEN and SYDVKM. Trimming removed 2 bases at V and 8 bases at J, with 10 bases between. The CDR3 is 13 amino acids. CDR3 amino acids: CASSLGQVYEQFF. The CDR3 region has the DNA TGTGCCAGCAGTTTAGGGCAGGTATATGAGCAGTTCTTC.

This clonotype has ten or more counts. V is TRBV4-2 and J is TRBJ2-1; D assignment may be TRBD1 or TRBD2 (6 bases each). V was clipped by 1 base and J by 6 bases, with 13 bases between them. This CDR3 comprises 15 residues. The germline gives CDR1 LGHNA, CDR2 YNFKEQ. The DNA for the CDR3 is TGTGCCAGCAGCCAAGCCGGGGGCCTCTCCAATGAGCAGTTCTTC. Its translation is CASSQAGGLSNEQFF.

This rearrangement joins TRBV20-1 to TRBJ1-4; 7 nucleotides align to TRBD1. The V gene's germline CDR1 is DFQATT and CDR2 SNEGSKA (reference sequence). Trimming took 0 bases from V and 0 from J; bases not matched to a gene: 7. The CDR3 covers 17 residues. CDR3 residues: CSAREVQGISTNEKLFF. The CDR3 DNA reads TGCAGTGCTAGAGAGGTACAGGGGATTTCAACTAATGAAAAACTGTTTTTT.

Only a few counts were recorded for this clonotype. The chain carries TRBV20-1 and TRBJ2-7; D is undetermined. Germline CDR1 DFQATT, CDR2 SNEGSKA (reference sequence). This CDR3 comprises 14 residues. V lost 3 bases to trimming and J lost 2 bases, with 14 bases between them. The CDR3 coding sequence is TGCAGTGCTAGTAGGGCAGACCCACCCTACGAGCAGTACTTC. It yields the protein CSASRADPPYEQYF.

This clonotype was recorded at least ten times. The gene calls are TRBV29-1 and TRBJ1-2; D might be TRBD1 (5 bases). In germline, CDR1 is SQVTM, CDR2 ANQGSEA. The CDR3 loop spans 15 amino acids. Trimming left V 3 bases short and J 3 bases short, with 17 bases between. CDR3 in amino acids: CSVEVPVGADYGYTF. As DNA, the CDR3 is TGCAGCGTTGAGGTTCCGGTAGGGGCGGACTATGGCTACACCTTC.

With regard to this clonotype: The junction and the germline gene differ at one end; a read error may be behind it. The chain joins TRBV28 to TRBJ2-4; TRBD2 agrees at 10 bases. The tail of the sequence fits TRBJ2-7 better, so the J call may be wrong. Germline CDR1 is MDHEN and CDR2 is SYDVKM. The CDR3 contains 14 residues. Written as DNA, the CDR3 is TGTGCCGGCAGTCCAACTAGCGGGATCTACGAGCAGTACTTC. It encodes CAGSPTSGIYEQYF.

This clonotype was detected a few times. The gene calls are TRBV18 and TRBJ2-6; tentatively, D is TRBD1 (6 bases). There are 15 residues in the CDR3. V was clipped by 8 bases and J by 1 base, with 12 bases between them. The germline CDR1 and CDR2 sequences are KGHSH and LQKENI. The CDR3 bases are TGTGCCAGCAGCCCAACAGGGTCTGGGGCCAACGTCCTGACTTTC. Encoded protein: CASSPTGSGANVLTF.

This clonotype has just a few counts. The J gene is TRBJ2-3, the V gene TRBV20-1; 11 positions agree with TRBD2. Germline V lookup: CDR1 DFQATT, CDR2 SNEGSKA (reference sequence). J lost 5 bases, V lost 4 bases, and 8 bases had no gene match. The CDR3 has 15 residues. CDR3 loop: CSATTSGSFRDTQYF. For the CDR3, the DNA is TGCAGTGCTACTACTAGCGGGAGCTTCAGAGATACGCAGTATTTT.

This clonotype was counted a few times. The rearrangement joins TRBV10-3 to TRBJ2-4; D remains unclear. Trimming shortened V by 1 base and J by 4 bases, and 5 bases separated the two germline ends. Germline assignment: CDR1 ENHRY and CDR2 SYGVKD. The CDR3 runs 13 residues. CDR3 nucleotides: TGTGCCATCAGTGAGTTCGAGAAAAACATTCAGTACTTC. This encodes CAISEFEKNIQYF.

The gene calls are TRBV7-2 and TRBJ1-2, with a weak D call TRBD1 (5 bases). The CDR3 spans 14 residues. Trimming left V 3 bases short and J 3 bases short, with 11 bases between. The germline V gene has CDR1 SGHTA and CDR2 FQGNSA. CDR3 region: CASSFSGLDYGYTF. In DNA form, the CDR3 reads TGTGCCAGCAGCTTCTCAGGGCTCGACTATGGCTACACCTTC. Looking up the rest from reference TRBV7-2 and TRBJ1-2 gives the full variable domain: GAGVSQSPSNKVTEKGKDVELRCDPISGHTALYWYRQSLGQGLEFLIYFQGNSAPDKSGLPSDRFSAERTGGSVSTLTIQRTQQEDSAVYLCASSFSGLDYGYTFGSGTRLTVV.

The sample holds many counts of this clonotype. The rearrangement uses TRBV10-3 and TRBJ1-2; tentatively, D is TRBD1 (5 bases). Germline V lookup: CDR1 ENHRY, CDR2 SYGVKD. V was shortened by 6 bases and J by 5 bases, with 13 bases between the two germline ends. The CDR3 loop spans 13 amino acids. Here the CDR3 DNA reads TGTGCCATCAGCCCCGGGGAGGGGTATGGCTACACCTTC. Protein: CAISPGEGYGYTF.

The chain is built from TRBV10-2 and TRBJ1-4, with 7 bases identical to TRBD1. The germline V gene has CDR1 WSHSY and CDR2 SAAADI. The CDR3 runs to 14 residues. Trimming at V came to 6 bases and at J to 4 bases, leaving 5 bases not matched to a gene. The CDR3: CASRDGQDNEKLFF. CDR3 DNA sequence: TGCGCCAGCAGGGACGGACAGGATAATGAAAAACTGTTTTTT.

This clonotype was recorded a few times. The CDR3 DNA reads TGTGCCAGAGGACAGGGAGTCGGCGAGCAGTACTTC. Encoded protein: CARGQGVGEQYF. V usage is TRBV2 and J usage is TRBJ2-5; 8 positions agree with TRBD1. The J call could be wrong; TRBJ2-7 is a better fit for the DNA end. CDR3 length equals 12 residues. Germline V gene lookup returns CDR1 SNHLY and CDR2 FYNNEI.

The chain joins TRBV10-3 to TRBJ2-1; D might be TRBD2 (6 bases). This CDR3 is 14 amino acids long. Germline V lookup: CDR1 ENHRY, CDR2 SYGVKD. V lost 4 bases and J lost 4, with 11 bases in between. The CDR3: CAISAETRYNEQFF. Written as DNA, the CDR3 is TGTGCCATCAGTGCAGAGACTAGGTACAATGAGCAGTTCTTC.

This clonotype was seen more than once but under ten times. The genes are TRBV14 and TRBJ2-3, with no clear D. The CDR3 runs to 12 residues. Trimming took off 1 base at V and 7 bases at J, with 6 bases between the two ends. Germline V gene lookup returns CDR1 SGHDN and CDR2 FVKESK. The CDR3 spells CASSQVGNTQYF. The CDR3 DNA is TGTGCCAGCAGCCAAGTGGGAAATACGCAGTATTTT.

This clonotype occurred a few times. The J gene is TRBJ2-5, the V gene TRBV9; D remains unclear. This CDR3 is 14 amino acids long. The germline V gene has CDR1 SGDLS and CDR2 YYNGEE. With 0 bases removed from V and 2 bases from J, the gap between germline ends came to 8 bases. The CDR3 nucleotides are TGTGCCAGCAGCGTAGCATCGATACAAGAGACCCAGTACTTC. It yields the protein CASSVASIQETQYF.

The genes are TRBV28 and TRBJ1-5; D gene uncertain. CDR1 and CDR2 from the germline V gene are MDHEN and SYDVKM. This CDR3 is built from 14 residues. With 5 bases removed from V and 7 bases from J, the gap between germline ends came to 15 bases. The CDR3: CASSISLEGQPQHF. The CDR3 DNA sequence: TGTGCCAGCAGTATATCCTTGGAGGGACAGCCCCAGCATTTT.